What follows describes a single TCR beta chain. The target antigen is unknown. No DNA is given; TCRdb re-called the 5' RACE reads and lists each CDR3 protein once. The ten top clones account for under 3.5%, within a sample of 150,000 to 200,000 distinct CDR3 sequences. Per the germline V gene, CDR1 is SGHAT and CDR2 is FQNNGV. This CDR3 has 15 amino acids. The data stem from a study of monozygotic twins with inflammatory bowel disease. General study results and limits: Inverse Simpson values showed less TCRbeta diversity in IBD patients than in their healthy co-twins.

This chain connects TRBV11-2 to TRBJ1-1; TCRdb's D call of TRBD1 is untestable without DNA. The sequence derives from a human donor with ulcerative colitis or Crohn's disease, or a healthy co-twin of an affected twin (not recorded which). Sequencing was carried out using blood. CDR3 amino acids: CASSLPRTRNTEAFF.